This T cell receptor beta chain derives from a study of post-analysis software for immune sequencing data. Study as a whole: In terms of disease course, relapsing-remitting, secondary progressive and progressive-relapsing multiple sclerosis were included.

Germline V gene lookup returns CDR1 SNHLY and CDR2 FYNNEI. Trimming removed 5 bases at V and 2 bases at J, with 9 bases between. The CDR3 covers 14 residues. Comments on this clonotype: Antigen specificity is unknown.

Notes on the study in general: Diversity measured as normalized Chao1 was significantly lower in multiple sclerosis patients than in controls. Strong co-clustering by F measure linked samples that shared a preparation batch. When patients were compared with controls, about 5 TRBV segments were more frequent, TRBV5-6, TRBV5-1 and TRBV20-1 among them.

cDNA libraries for TCR beta contained unique molecular identifiers. cDNA molecules numbering approximately 500,000 came from roughly 0.93 to 9.6 million T cells. TCRdb reprocessed the PCR reads with MiXCR, giving one entry per CDR3 protein. The data show hundreds of thousands of distinct CDR3 sequences, 44% seen once. Sequencing was done on a sample of blood. The rearrangement links TRBV2 to TRBJ1-4; perhaps TRBD1 as D (5 bases). The receptor comes from a girl between 10 and 17 years old with multiple sclerosis. The CDR3 nucleotides read TGTGCCAGCAGTCCGGGACGGACTAATGAAAAACTGTTTTTT. Translated: CASSPGRTNEKLFF. Drawing the rest from reference TRBV2 and TRBJ1-4, the complete variable domain is EPEVTQTPSHQVTQMGQEVILRCVPISNHLYFYWYRQILGQKVEFLVSFYNNEISEKSEIFDDQFSVERPDGSNFTLKIRSTKLEDSAMYFCASSPGRTNEKLFFGSGTQLSVL.